The 17 T cell receptor beta chains presented below share a single source sample, sequenced in a study of cytomegalovirus exposure and HLA in healthy donors. The PCR made use of 60 Vbeta and 13 Jbeta primers. Using immunoSEQ multiplex PCR, the repertoire was profiled, and TCRdb retains in-frame clones only, with some absent. The sample holds some 60,000 clones, around 87% seen once. Specimen: PBMCs. The receptors originated from a man between 18 and 35 years old in good health and CMV-seronegative.

This chain connects TRBV27 to TRBJ1-2; 8 bases line up with TRBD1. Germline assignment: CDR1 MNHEY and CDR2 SMNVEV (reference sequence). V dropped 4 bases and J dropped 8; count of bases not matched to a gene: 6. The CDR3 extends over 13 amino acids. The CDR3 DNA sequence: TGTGCCAGCAGTTCAGGGGGCGGAGGGGGCTACACCTTC. Translated: CASSSGGGGGYTF.

This rearrangement joins TRBV27 to TRBJ2-7; weak D call: TRBD2 (6 bases). CDR1 MNHEY and CDR2 SMNVEV come from the germline V gene (reference sequence). This CDR3 has 14 amino acids. V lost 0 bases to trimming and J lost 6 bases, with 12 bases between them. The CDR3 nucleotides are TGTGCCAGCAGTTTATCGATCGTGGGGGGCGAGCAGTACTTC. This translates into CASSLSIVGGEQYF.

The gene calls are TRBV11-2 and TRBJ2-1; 7 bases match TRBD2. This CDR3 is 16 amino acids long. J was trimmed by 9 bases and V by 1 base; bases with no gene match: 12. Looked up from germline, CDR1 is SGHAT and CDR2 is FQNNGV. The CDR3 DNA follows: TGTGCCAGCAGCTTAGCCCTACCGACTAGCAACTCTGAGCAGTTCTTC. Its translation is CASSLALPTSNSEQFF.

This clone was counted a single time. The chain employs TRBV28 and TRBJ2-1; a possible D gene is TRBD1 (6 bases). The ends were cut back, 8 bases at V and 5 bases at J, with 10 bases in the middle. The CDR3 loop spans 12 amino acids. Germline V gives CDR1 MDHEN, CDR2 SYDVKM. Here the CDR3 DNA reads TGTGCCAGCGGACGGACAGACAATGAGCAGTTCTTC. Protein sequence: CASGRTDNEQFF.

The count of this clone is one. The rearrangement uses TRBV6-5 and TRBJ1-2, with D unresolved. The CDR3 totals 14 residues. The germline V gene has CDR1 MNHEY and CDR2 SVGAGI. V lost 6 bases and J 6 bases, leaving 17 bases between the germline ends. CDR3 nucleotide sequence: TGTGCCAGCAGGGTCGACGAGGCCGCACATGGCTACACCTTC. Its protein product is CASRVDEAAHGYTF.

The chain uses TRBV5-6 and TRBJ1-2, with 8 bases lining up with TRBD1. The V and J ends lost 3 bases and 8 bases, in that order; junction bases with no gene match: 6. Germline V gene data show CDR1 as SGHDT and CDR2 as YYEEEE. This CDR3 has 13 residues. CDR3 amino acids: CASSWGRGQGYTF. The DNA for the CDR3 is TGTGCCAGCAGCTGGGGCAGGGGGCAAGGCTACACCTTC. The variable domain in full, with the rest retrieved from reference TRBV5-6 and TRBJ1-2, is DAGVTQSPTHLIKTRGQQVTLRCSPKSGHDTVSWYQQALGQGPQFIFQYYEEEERQRGNFPDRFSGHQFPNYSSELNVNALLLGDSALYLCASSWGRGQGYTFGSGTRLTVV.

The V gene is TRBV7-6, the J gene TRBJ1-5, with TRBD1 matching 7 bases. Germline V gene lookup returns CDR1 SGHVS and CDR2 FNYEAQ. Trimming cost V 1 base and J 3 bases; bases outside gene matches: 6. There are 16 residues in the CDR3. The CDR3 spells CASSLGEQGHNQPQHF. The CDR3 DNA is TGTGCCAGCAGCTTAGGGGAACAGGGGCACAATCAGCCCCAGCATTTT.

J is TRBJ1-6 and V is TRBV7-9, with D possibly being TRBD1 (5 bases). The CDR3 has 14 amino acids. CDR1 and CDR2 from the germline V gene are SEHNR and FQNEAQ (reference sequence). V lost 7 bases to trimming and J lost 8 bases, with 15 bases between them. CDR3 nucleotide sequence: TGTGCCAGCACTGAGTCGGGAGGGGATTCACCCCTCCACTTT. Its translation is CASTESGGDSPLHF.

The V and J genes are TRBV6-1 and TRBJ2-5; possibly TRBD2 for D (6 bases). There are 14 residues in the CDR3. The germline V and J ends were trimmed by 4 bases and 0 bases, with 9 bases remaining between them. The germline gives CDR1 MNHNS, CDR2 SASEGT. CDR3 residues: CASSGRGNQETQYF. The CDR3 DNA reads as TGTGCCAGCAGTGGACGGGGGAACCAAGAGACCCAGTACTTC.

V is TRBV30 and J is TRBJ1-1; D gene uncertain. Germline V gene data show CDR1 as GTSNPN and CDR2 as SVGIG (reference sequence). Trimming took off 4 bases at V and 2 bases at J, with 8 bases between the two ends. The CDR3 spans 12 residues. CDR3 nucleotide sequence: TGTGCCTGGACTGGCGGTAACACTGAAGCTTTCTTT. Amino acid sequence: CAWTGGNTEAFF.

The chain carries TRBV6-5 and TRBJ2-3; 8 bases align to TRBD2. Germline trimming cut 6 bases from V and 2 bases from J; bases unmatched to any gene: 7. This CDR3 has 15 amino acids. In germline, CDR1 is MNHEY, CDR2 SVGAGI. DNA of the CDR3: TGTGCCAGCAGCCAGGGGCGGGGGGACACAGATACGCAGTATTTT. This translates into CASSQGRGDTDTQYF.

The V gene is TRBV5-1, the J gene TRBJ1-1, with D possibly matching TRBD1 (6 bases). The germline gives CDR1 SGHRS, CDR2 YFSETQ. Trimming cost V 2 bases and J 10 bases, with 18 bases left between them. The CDR3 has 14 amino acids. The CDR3 region has the DNA TGCGCCAGCAGCTTTGAAGGCAGGGAGGGGGGAGCTTTCTTT. Translation: CASSFEGREGGAFF.

J is TRBJ1-3 and V is TRBV7-2; D is ambiguous. CDR1 SGHTA and CDR2 FQGNSA come from the germline V gene. The V end was cut by 4 bases, the J end by 2 bases, with 6 bases between. This CDR3 region has 13 residues. The CDR3, as DNA: TGTGCCAGCAGCTATCTCCCTGGAAACACCATATATTTT. Translating gives CASSYLPGNTIYF.

The V and J genes are TRBV2 and TRBJ2-7, with 9 bases matching TRBD1. The J segment lost 6 bases and the V segment lost 2 bases, leaving 8 bases of the junction unmatched. The CDR3 totals 15 residues. Germline CDR1 is SNHLY and CDR2 is FYNNEI. Written as DNA, the CDR3 is TGTGCCAGCAGTGAATTTTTGGGACAGGGTAGCGAGCAGTACTTC. It yields the protein CASSEFLGQGSEQYF.

This chain connects TRBV6-5 to TRBJ1-2; D not resolved. Germline assignment: CDR1 MNHEY and CDR2 SVGAGI. V dropped 2 bases and J dropped 1 base, with 5 bases sitting between them. The CDR3 contains 13 residues. CDR3 coding DNA: TGTGCCAGCAGTTACAGCCGTAACTATGGCTACACCTTC. Its protein is CASSYSRNYGYTF.

This sequence joins TRBV9 and TRBJ2-7; 7 nucleotides match TRBD1. Trimming cost V 4 bases and J 3 bases; bases outside gene matches: 4. Germline CDR1 SGDLS, CDR2 YYNGEE. The CDR3 covers 13 residues. DNA for the CDR3: TGTGCCAGCAGCCCACGGGACAGCTACGAGCAGTACTTC. As protein: CASSPRDSYEQYF.

This rearrangement joins TRBV7-6 to TRBJ1-5, with 7 bases fitting TRBD1. Trimming removed 5 bases from V and 4 bases from J; junction bases left unmatched: 5. Germline V gene sequence: CDR1 SGHVS, CDR2 FNYEAQ. This CDR3 has 14 amino acids. The CDR3 reads CASSPGTANQPQHF. DNA of the CDR3: TGTGCCAGCAGCCCCGGGACAGCTAATCAGCCCCAGCATTTT.